The 23 T cell receptor beta chains below come from one sample, sequenced in a study of cytomegalovirus exposure and HLA in healthy donors. The PCR employed 60 Vbeta primers together with 13 Jbeta primers. The protocol was immunoSEQ multiplex PCR, while the TCRdb copy is restricted to in-frame clones and leaves out a portion. The repertoire holds 150,000 to 200,000 clones, with over 60% as singletons. The material sequenced was PBMCs. Receptors were obtained from a man in his forties or fifties in good health and CMV-seropositive.

The J gene is TRBJ2-5, the V gene TRBV5-1; the D gene is possibly TRBD1 (6 bases). CDR3 length equals 15 residues. CDR1 and CDR2 from the germline V gene are SGHRS and YFSETQ. V lost 6 bases, J lost 1 base, and 16 bases lay in between. The CDR3 region has the DNA TGCGCCAGCACACGAGGACAGACCATCCAAGAGACCCAGTACTTC. Its translation: CASTRGQTIQETQYF.

V usage is TRBV5-1 and J usage is TRBJ1-6, with 8 bases matching TRBD1. This CDR3 comprises 15 residues. Per germline, CDR1 SGHRS and CDR2 YFSETQ. The trim removed 4 bases at V and 3 bases at J, leaving 3 bases unmatched. The DNA for the CDR3 is TGCGCCAGCAGCGGAGGACAGGGCTATAATTCACCCCTCCACTTT. It codes for CASSGGQGYNSPLHF.

The genes are TRBV29-1 and TRBJ2-6; a possible D gene is TRBD1 (5 bases). Germline V gene lookup returns CDR1 SQVTM and CDR2 ANQGSEA. The CDR3 is 15 amino acids. With 4 bases removed from V and 0 bases from J, the gap between germline ends came to 10 bases. This chain's CDR3 is CSVGRQSSGANVLTF. DNA of the CDR3: TGCAGCGTTGGAAGACAGAGCTCTGGGGCCAACGTCCTGACTTTC.

The chain links TRBV5-1 to TRBJ1-4, with D possibly matching TRBD1 (6 bases). In germline, CDR1 is SGHRS, CDR2 YFSETQ. Trimming stripped 1 base from V and 8 bases from J, with 15 bases between. This CDR3 is built from 15 residues. Written as DNA, the CDR3 is TGCGCCAGCAGCTTGCAAGACAGGAAAGGCGAAAAACTGTTTTTT. Encoded protein: CASSLQDRKGEKLFF.

This chain connects TRBV5-4 to TRBJ2-7, with 8 bases that match TRBD1. Germline-derived CDR1 and CDR2 are SGHNT and YYREEE (reference sequence). The J segment lost 4 bases and the V segment lost 4 bases, leaving 10 bases of the junction unmatched. This CDR3 contains 15 residues. CDR3 DNA sequence: TGTGCCAGCAGCCGGGTGGGGACAGGCCTATACGAGCAGTACGTC. Encoded protein: CASSRVGTGLYEQYV.

J is TRBJ2-5 and V is TRBV29-1, with 10 nucleotides matching TRBD2. The V gene end was trimmed by 5 bases and the J gene end by 1 base; junction bases not matched to a gene: 7. Looked up from germline, CDR1 is SQVTM and CDR2 is ANQGSEA. This CDR3 is 15 amino acids long. CDR3 amino acids: CSVTTSGASQETQYF. As DNA, the CDR3 is TGCAGCGTTACCACTAGCGGGGCGTCCCAAGAGACCCAGTACTTC.

Here the CDR3 reads CASSTHRGKQPQHF. The CDR3 nucleotides are TGTGCCAGCAGTACACACAGGGGAAAGCAGCCCCAGCATTTT. The V and J genes are TRBV28 and TRBJ1-5, with 7 bases lining up with TRBD1. The CDR3 spans 14 residues. From germline, CDR1 is MDHEN and CDR2 SYDVKM. Trimming at V came to 5 bases and at J to 7 bases, leaving 8 bases not matched to a gene.

V gene TRBV7-9 combines with J gene TRBJ1-3; D ambiguous. Germline-derived CDR1 and CDR2 are SEHNR and FQNEAQ (reference sequence). The germline V and J ends were trimmed by 2 bases and 5 bases, with 10 bases remaining between them. CDR3 length: 14 residues. CDR3 region: CASSLTRPRNTIYF. CDR3 coding DNA: TGTGCCAGCAGCTTAACCAGGCCCAGAAACACCATATATTTT.

The chain joins TRBV10-3 to TRBJ2-5; TRBD1 is a possible D gene (6 bases). V was pared by 0 bases and J by 5 bases, with 16 bases between. Germline CDR1 reads ENHRY; CDR2 reads SYGVKD. The CDR3 extends over 16 amino acids. As DNA, the CDR3 is TGTGCCATCAGTGAGTCGAAGCAGGGGTTTTTGGAGACCCAGTACTTC. This sequence encodes CAISESKQGFLETQYF.

The chain links TRBV27 to TRBJ2-1; 7 bases agree with TRBD1. There are 12 residues in the CDR3. V gave up 2 bases and J gave up 15 bases; unmatched junction bases: 7. Germline V CDR1 and CDR2: MNHEY, SMNVEV (reference sequence). CDR3 sequence: CASSLPTGVAFF. In nucleotides, the CDR3 is TGTGCCAGCAGTTTACCTACAGGGGTTGCGTTCTTC.

The V and J genes are TRBV29-1 and TRBJ1-2; 10 bases agree with TRBD1. The ends lost 5 bases at V and 7 bases at J; junction bases unmatched: 10. This CDR3 spans 14 amino acids. Looked up from germline, CDR1 is SQVTM and CDR2 is ANQGSEA. The CDR3 nucleotides read TGCAGCGTTACTGGGACAGGGGAACAAGGTGGCTACACCTTC. This translates into CSVTGTGEQGGYTF.

This clone was picked up one time. CDR3 in amino acids: CASSIGSGELFF. The DNA of the CDR3 is TGTGCCAGCAGTATCGGGTCCGGGGAGCTGTTTTTT. V usage is TRBV11-3 and J usage is TRBJ2-2; D gene unclear. V was trimmed by 6 bases and J by 6 bases, leaving 8 bases between them. Germline V CDR1 and CDR2: SGHNT, YENEEA. There are 12 residues in the CDR3.

The CDR3 loop reads CASSRSIDRSDTQYF. Written as DNA, the CDR3 is TGTGCCAGCAGCCGTTCTATTGACAGATCAGATACGCAGTATTTT. This chain joins TRBV5-5 and TRBJ2-3; D possibly corresponds to TRBD1 (5 bases). The CDR3 is made up of 15 amino acids. V shed 4 bases and J shed 4 bases, with 16 bases lying between them. Germline-derived CDR1 and CDR2 are SGHKS and YYEKEE (reference sequence). The variable domain in full, with the rest retrieved from reference TRBV5-5 and TRBJ2-3, is DAGVTQSPTHLIKTRGQQVTLRCSPISGHKSVSWYQQVLGQGPQFIFQYYEKEERGRGNFPDRFSARQFPNYSSELNVNALLLGDSALYLCASSRSIDRSDTQYFGPGTRLTVL.

This clone showed up just once. CDR3 protein: CASSLGDSLREAFF. The CDR3 DNA sequence: TGTGCCAGCAGTTTAGGGGACAGTTTGCGTGAAGCTTTCTTT. This sequence joins TRBV28 and TRBJ1-1; TRBD1 aligns across 7 bases. The V gene end was trimmed by 2 bases and the J gene end by 7 bases; junction bases not matched to a gene: 7. The CDR3 covers 14 residues. CDR1 is MDHEN, CDR2 SYDVKM, per germline. Using reference TRBV28 and TRBJ1-1 for the parts outside the CDR3, the full variable domain is DVKVTQSSRYLVKRTGEKVFLECVQDMDHENMFWYRQDPGLGLRLIYFSYDVKMKEKGDIPEGYSVSREKKERFSLILESASTNQTSMYLCASSLGDSLREAFFGQGTRLTVV.

The chain links TRBV5-1 to TRBJ1-6; 7 positions agree with TRBD1. The V and J ends lost 3 bases and 5 bases, in that order; junction bases with no gene match: 2. This CDR3 region has 14 residues. Germline lookup yields CDR1 SGHRS and CDR2 YFSETQ. DNA for the CDR3: TGCGCCAGCAGCTCCGGGACAGATAATTCACCCCTCCACTTT. Its translation is CASSSGTDNSPLHF.

The chain combines TRBV23-1 with TRBJ2-7, with 11 bases lining up with TRBD1. TRBV23-1 is an ORF, with its function uncertain. The V and J ends lost 0 bases and 2 bases, in that order; junction bases with no gene match: 12. This CDR3 is 19 amino acids long. CDR3 in amino acids: CASSQSSTLPGQGAYEQYV. In DNA, the CDR3 is TGCGCCAGCAGTCAATCCAGCACACTTCCGGGACAGGGGGCCTACGAGCAGTACGTC.

J is TRBJ2-1 and V is TRBV4-2; 8 nucleotides line up with TRBD1. The V segment lost 0 bases and the J segment 1 base; nucleotides outside the gene matches: 2. Germline assignment: CDR1 LGHNA and CDR2 YNFKEQ. This CDR3 spans 16 amino acids. The CDR3 region has the DNA TGTGCCAGCAGCCAAGATAGGACAGGGTCCTACAATGAGCAGTTCTTC. The encoded protein is CASSQDRTGSYNEQFF.

V gene TRBV27 combines with J gene TRBJ1-1; 11 bases line up with TRBD1. J was trimmed by 3 bases and V by 6 bases; bases with no gene match: 6. CDR3 length: 15 residues. Looked up from germline, CDR1 is MNHEY and CDR2 is SMNVEV (reference sequence). The CDR3 is CASRPGQGADTEAFF. CDR3 bases: TGTGCCAGCAGACCCGGACAGGGGGCTGACACTGAAGCTTTCTTT.

The chain joins TRBV5-3 to TRBJ2-3, with 9 nucleotides matching TRBD2. TRBV5-3 is identified as an open reading frame with a role that is uncertain. This CDR3 comprises 16 residues. J lost 5 bases, V lost 3 bases, and 10 bases had no gene match. DNA of the CDR3: TGTGCCAGAAGCTGGAGCTCAGGAGCGGGGGGAGATACGCAGTATTTT. Protein sequence: CARSWSSGAGGDTQYF.

The chain links TRBV14 to TRBJ1-1; 8 nucleotides match TRBD1. This CDR3 is built from 14 residues. V trimming: 8 bases; J trimming: 5 bases; junction bases outside the gene matches: 10. CDR1 and CDR2 (germline): SGHDN, FVKESK. The CDR3 DNA reads as TGTGCCAGCGGCTTTGGACAGGGAGGAACTGAAGCTTTCTTT. Its translation is CASGFGQGGTEAFF.

The J gene is TRBJ1-2, the V gene TRBV28; 8 bases line up with TRBD1. Germline CDR1 MDHEN, CDR2 SYDVKM. V lost 6 bases and J lost 6; bases outside the gene matches: 9. The CDR3 extends over 14 amino acids. For the CDR3, the DNA is TGTGCCAGCAGGGGACAGGTTGGTGAACATGGCTACACCTTC. This encodes CASRGQVGEHGYTF.

This chain joins TRBV7-9 and TRBJ2-1; 9 positions agree with TRBD1. Germline V gives CDR1 SEHNR, CDR2 FQNEAQ (reference sequence). The CDR3 runs 15 residues. V shed 4 bases, J shed 4 bases, and the junction held 5 bases outside the gene matches. The CDR3 is CASSSPGQGYNEQFF. As DNA, the CDR3 is TGTGCCAGCAGCTCCCCGGGACAGGGTTACAATGAGCAGTTCTTC.

This chain joins TRBV28 and TRBJ1-5; D unresolved. Germline lookup yields CDR1 MDHEN and CDR2 SYDVKM. The V and J ends lost 3 bases and 4 bases respectively, with 7 bases between them. The CDR3 has 13 amino acids. CDR3 DNA: TGTGCCAGCAGTTTCTCGGGAAATCAGCCCCAGCATTTT. It specifies CASSFSGNQPQHF.